The clone carrying this T cell receptor beta chain was detected only once. V dropped 8 bases and J dropped 6; count of bases not matched to a gene: 4. The CDR3 runs 13 residues. Germline V gene data show CDR1 as LNHDA and CDR2 as SQIVND (reference sequence). Libraries were prepared by immunoSEQ multiplex PCR; TCRdb keeps only in-frame clonotypes and omits some of them. The profile shows about 400,000 clones, roughly nine tenths of them singletons. The data were obtained in a study of blood T cell repertoires in COVID-19. The clonotype comes from a woman in her 30s who had recovered from COVID-19. The chain joins TRBV19 to TRBJ1-2; 12 nucleotides align to TRBD1. The sample consisted of PBMCs or T cells enriched from blood (not recorded which). The CDR3 bases are TGTGCCAGTGGGACAGGGGGCGACGATGGCTACACCTTC. Residues: CASGTGGDDGYTF.